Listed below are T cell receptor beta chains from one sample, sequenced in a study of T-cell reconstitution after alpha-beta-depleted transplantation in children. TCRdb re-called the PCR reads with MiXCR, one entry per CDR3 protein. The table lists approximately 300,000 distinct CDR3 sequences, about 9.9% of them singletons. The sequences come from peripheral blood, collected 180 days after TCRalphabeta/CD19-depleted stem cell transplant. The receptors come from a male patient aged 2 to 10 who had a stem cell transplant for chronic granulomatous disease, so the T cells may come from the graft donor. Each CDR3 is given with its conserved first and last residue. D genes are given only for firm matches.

CDR3 protein: CATRGDDNQAETQYF
J gene: TRBJ2-5
CDR3 length: 15
D gene: NA
V gene: TRBV15

CDR3 protein: CASSAGTSTGEQFF
J gene: TRBJ2-1
CDR3 length: 14
D gene: TRBD2
V gene: TRBV2

CDR3 protein: CASSLAGVGTDTQYF
J gene: TRBJ2-3
CDR3 length: 15
D gene: TRBD2
V gene: TRBV19

CDR3 protein: CASSSFWGGAVYEQYF
J gene: TRBJ2-7
CDR3 length: 16
D gene: NA
V gene: TRBV7-8

CDR3 protein: CSVGGGLAGTNEQFF
J gene: TRBJ2-1
CDR3 length: 15
D gene: TRBD2
V gene: TRBV29-1

CDR3 protein: CASSSDTGTTVAQPQHF
J gene: TRBJ1-5
CDR3 length: 17
D gene: NA
V gene: TRBV12-3/TRBV12-4

CDR3 protein: CSASAGTGSSEQYF
J gene: TRBJ2-7
CDR3 length: 14
D gene: TRBD1
V gene: TRBV20-1

CDR3 protein: CASSYSTTEAFF
J gene: TRBJ1-1
CDR3 length: 12
D gene: NA
V gene: TRBV6-6

CDR3 protein: CASSFPIQGSSYNEQFF
J gene: TRBJ2-1
CDR3 length: 17
D gene: NA
V gene: TRBV7-2

CDR3 protein: CASSGVRGEGTYEQYF
J gene: TRBJ2-7
CDR3 length: 16
D gene: NA
V gene: TRBV7-9

CDR3 protein: CASSFRDRMIHEQFF
J gene: TRBJ2-1
CDR3 length: 15
D gene: NA
V gene: TRBV4-3

CDR3 protein: CAISGQGNEQFF
J gene: TRBJ2-1
CDR3 length: 12
D gene: TRBD1
V gene: TRBV10-3

CDR3 protein: CASKTGQSTSRGTEAFF
J gene: TRBJ1-1
CDR3 length: 17
D gene: NA
V gene: TRBV12-3/TRBV12-4

CDR3 protein: CASSKPPPWGPGTDTQYF
J gene: TRBJ2-3
CDR3 length: 18
D gene: NA
V gene: TRBV12-3/TRBV12-4

CDR3 protein: CASSLVAGSDFYEQYF
J gene: TRBJ2-7
CDR3 length: 16
D gene: NA
V gene: TRBV5-1

CDR3 protein: CASSSIQGPQFF
J gene: TRBJ2-1
CDR3 length: 12
D gene: NA
V gene: TRBV7-2

CDR3 protein: CASSPTGRRGYEQYF
J gene: TRBJ2-7
CDR3 length: 15
D gene: NA
V gene: TRBV12-3/TRBV12-4

CDR3 protein: CASSLGRAYNSPLHF
J gene: TRBJ1-6
CDR3 length: 15
D gene: NA
V gene: TRBV12-3/TRBV12-4

CDR3 protein: CASSSYSGEQYF
J gene: TRBJ2-7
CDR3 length: 12
D gene: NA
V gene: TRBV7-6

CDR3 protein: CASSLWDREINSNRPQHF
J gene: TRBJ1-5
CDR3 length: 18
D gene: TRBD1
V gene: TRBV28

CDR3 protein: CASVRQNTDTQYF
J gene: TRBJ2-3
CDR3 length: 13
D gene: NA
V gene: TRBV7-9

CDR3 protein: CASSRVTDYEQYF
J gene: TRBJ2-7
CDR3 length: 13
D gene: NA
V gene: TRBV2

CDR3 protein: CASSPGTTVLPYEQYF
J gene: TRBJ2-7
CDR3 length: 16
D gene: TRBD2
V gene: TRBV27

CDR3 protein: CASSKIAGGPGNEQFF
J gene: TRBJ2-1
CDR3 length: 16
D gene: TRBD2
V gene: TRBV6-1

CDR3 protein: CASSHFRGAVEKLFF
J gene: TRBJ1-4
CDR3 length: 15
D gene: NA
V gene: TRBV14

CDR3 protein: CASRGFGTDTQYF
J gene: TRBJ2-3
CDR3 length: 13
D gene: NA
V gene: TRBV6-2/TRBV6-3

CDR3 protein: CASSLYHPTRGSPGELFF
J gene: TRBJ2-2
CDR3 length: 18
D gene: TRBD2
V gene: TRBV5-1

CDR3 protein: CAISRTAMGIQYF
J gene: TRBJ2-4
CDR3 length: 13
D gene: NA
V gene: TRBV10-3

CDR3 protein: CASSNWSSYNEQFF
J gene: TRBJ2-1
CDR3 length: 14
D gene: NA
V gene: TRBV11-2

CDR3 protein: CSARDPSRTSGAETQYF
J gene: TRBJ2-5
CDR3 length: 17
D gene: TRBD2
V gene: TRBV20-1

CDR3 protein: CASSTWTGVADTQYF
J gene: TRBJ2-3
CDR3 length: 15
D gene: TRBD1
V gene: TRBV7-2

CDR3 protein: CASQKQRDREQGTGNTIYF
J gene: TRBJ1-3
CDR3 length: 19
D gene: NA
V gene: TRBV19

CDR3 protein: CASSLGQGDYGYTF
J gene: TRBJ1-2
CDR3 length: 14
D gene: TRBD1
V gene: TRBV5-5

CDR3 protein: CASTIAGSSYEQYF
J gene: TRBJ2-7
CDR3 length: 14
D gene: TRBD2
V gene: TRBV12-3/TRBV12-4

CDR3 protein: CSARETYEQYF
J gene: TRBJ2-7
CDR3 length: 11
D gene: NA
V gene: TRBV20-1

CDR3 protein: CASRRRAAGGCNEQFF
J gene: TRBJ2-1
CDR3 length: 16
D gene: TRBD2
V gene: TRBV19

CDR3 protein: CASSSAGEGDYEQYF
J gene: TRBJ2-7
CDR3 length: 15
D gene: NA
V gene: TRBV28

CDR3 protein: CASSEAWAGVVFSNTGELFF
J gene: TRBJ2-2
CDR3 length: 20
D gene: TRBD2
V gene: TRBV2

CDR3 protein: CASSQAGGSYEQYF
J gene: TRBJ2-7
CDR3 length: 14
D gene: NA
V gene: TRBV18

CDR3 protein: CASRIQSNYGYTF
J gene: TRBJ1-2
CDR3 length: 13
D gene: NA
V gene: TRBV28

CDR3 protein: CSVVPSASDTQYF
J gene: TRBJ2-3
CDR3 length: 13
D gene: NA
V gene: TRBV29-1